The 29 T cell receptor beta chains presented below share a single source sample, sequenced in a study of CD8 T cells in ankylosing spondylitis. Study-level points and caveats: What seemed typical of ankylosing spondylitis blood was a TCR beta motif built from roughly 8 highly homologous variants.

No antigen has been identified for these receptors. TCRdb reprocessed the 5' RACE reads via MiXCR and lists one record per CDR3 protein. The profile shows about 210,000 distinct CDR3 sequences, approximately 7.3% of them singletons. Sequences were obtained from blood, either unsorted or a sorted T cell fraction (not recorded which). The receptor set was obtained from a male donor with ankylosing spondylitis.

This clonotype was picked up many times. CDR3 region: CASSKRTSGRLDTQYF. For the CDR3, the DNA is TGCGCCAGCAGCAAACGGACTAGCGGGAGGTTAGATACGCAGTATTTT. The rearrangement joins TRBV5-1 to TRBJ2-3; TRBD2 matches at 14 bases. This CDR3 is 16 amino acids long. J lost 5 bases, V lost 4 bases, and 6 bases had no gene match. In germline, CDR1 is SGHRS, CDR2 YFSETQ. The whole variable domain, remainder taken from reference TRBV5-1 and TRBJ2-3, is KAGVTQTPRYLIKTRGQQVTLSCSPISGHRSVSWYQQTPGQGLQFLFEYFSETQRNKGNFPGRFSGRQFSNSRSEMNVSTLELGDSALYLCASSKRTSGRLDTQYFGPGTRLTVL.

In this sample, this clonotype turned up many times. The junction does not match germline at one end; this may be a read error. V is TRBV6-6 and J is TRBJ2-5, with D maybe TRBD1 (6 bases). The CDR3 totals 10 residues. Per the germline V gene, CDR1 is MNHNY and CDR2 is SVGAGI (reference sequence). CDR3 DNA sequence: TGTGCCAGCAGTTACGGGACACTCGTCTTC. Its protein is CASSYGTLVF.

This clonotype was seen more than once but under ten times. The chain joins TRBV29-1 to TRBJ2-7, with a weak D call TRBD2 (6 bases). Trimming pared 4 bases from V and 2 bases from J, leaving 12 bases between. This CDR3 is built from 13 residues. CDR1 is SQVTM, CDR2 ANQGSEA, per germline. The chain's CDR3 is CSVARGGTYEQYF. CDR3 DNA sequence: TGCAGCGTTGCCCGCGGCGGGACCTACGAGCAGTACTTC.

This clonotype was seen at least ten times. The chain uses TRBV5-1 and TRBJ2-3, with a possible D match to TRBD2 (5 bases). This CDR3 is 15 amino acids long. From germline, CDR1 is SGHRS and CDR2 YFSETQ. Trimming took off 4 bases at V and 4 bases at J, with 16 bases between the two ends. The CDR3 is CASSPLRGRADTQYF. The CDR3 region has the DNA TGCGCCAGCAGCCCCCTCCGGGGAAGGGCAGATACGCAGTATTTT.

This clonotype showed up many times. V and J are TRBV6-1 and TRBJ1-5; the D is unclear. Germline assignment: CDR1 MNHNS and CDR2 SASEGT. V lost 3 bases and J 0 bases, leaving 12 bases between the germline ends. There are 16 residues in the CDR3. CDR3 nucleotide sequence: TGTGCCAGCAGTGATCCCGGAGGATATAGCAATCAGCCCCAGCATTTT. Translated: CASSDPGGYSNQPQHF.

CDR3 protein: CASSLSIAGGPREADTQYF. The CDR3 DNA reads as TGCGCCAGCAGCTTAAGCATAGCGGGAGGGCCGAGGGAGGCAGATACGCAGTATTTT. J is TRBJ2-3 and V is TRBV5-1, with TRBD2 matching over 11 bases. CDR1 SGHRS and CDR2 YFSETQ come from the germline V gene. The V segment lost 2 bases and the J segment 4 bases; nucleotides outside the gene matches: 15. The CDR3 runs to 19 residues.

In its sample, this clonotype was seen once. A read error may explain this, as a much larger clone is one base away. This chain joins TRBV6-5 and TRBJ2-2; D ambiguous. This CDR3 has 15 residues. V was trimmed by 0 bases and J by 0 bases, leaving 5 bases between them. Germline CDR1 reads MNHEY; CDR2 reads SVGAGI. CDR3 bases: TGTGCCAGCAGTTACTCGAGCGCGAACACCGGGGAGCTGTTTTTT. Amino acids: CASSYSSANTGELFF.

This clonotype was counted at least ten times. CDR3 in amino acids: CASSESPGGVYEQYF. In DNA, the CDR3 is TGTGCCAGCAGTGAATCCCCAGGGGGCGTTTACGAGCAGTACTTC. The chain is built from TRBV25-1 and TRBJ2-7; TRBD1 aligns across 8 bases. The CDR3 covers 15 residues. Unmatched junction bases numbered 6, after V lost 1 base and J lost 4 bases. Germline CDR1 MGHDK, CDR2 SYGVNS.

This clonotype showed up many times. The chain couples TRBV19 to TRBJ2-1, with unresolved D. This CDR3 contains 13 residues. From germline, CDR1 is LNHDA and CDR2 SQIVND (reference sequence). The V gene lost 4 bases and the J gene lost 8 bases, with 12 bases spanning the gap. The CDR3 reads CASSKWSPDEQFF. As DNA, the CDR3 is TGTGCCAGTAGTAAGTGGTCCCCGGATGAGCAGTTCTTC.

The chain has TRBV12-3 or TRBV12-4 and TRBJ2-1; 11 nucleotides match TRBD1. This CDR3 comprises 15 residues. The trim removed 2 bases at V and 6 bases at J, leaving 3 bases unmatched. DNA for the CDR3: TGTGCCAGCAGTTTACTAGGGACAGGGGGCAATGAGCAGTTCTTC. Protein product: CASSLLGTGGNEQFF.

This clonotype was observed many times. An end of the junction does not agree with germline; a read error may underlie this. The chain joins TRBV7-7 to TRBJ1-1; D unclear. Germline V gene sequence: CDR1 SSHAT, CDR2 FNYEAQ (reference sequence). The CDR3 loop spans 13 amino acids. As DNA, the CDR3 is TGTGCTAGCAGCTTAAACACGGGCACTGAAGCTTTCTTT. As protein: CASSLNTGTEAFF.

This clonotype showed up many times. The chain is built from TRBV7-9 and TRBJ2-7, with D maybe TRBD1 (6 bases). V was shortened by 7 bases and J by 3 bases, with 10 bases between the two germline ends. CDR3 size: 12 residues. CDR1 and CDR2 from the germline V gene are SEHNR and FQNEAQ (reference sequence). The CDR3 nucleotides read TGTGCCAGCAAGGGGGAGTACTACGAGCAGTACTTC. This sequence encodes CASKGEYYEQYF.

This clonotype was counted many times. The gene calls are TRBV5-1 and TRBJ1-2, with TRBD1 identical over 9 bases. Trimming removed 3 bases from V and 4 bases from J; junction bases left unmatched: 10. Looked up from germline, CDR1 is SGHRS and CDR2 is YFSETQ. This CDR3 is 16 amino acids long. The CDR3 DNA follows: TGCGCCAGCAGCTCTGCCACAGGGGGCGCCTTCTATGGCTACACCTTC. Its translation: CASSSATGGAFYGYTF.

This clonotype was detected many times. The chain uses TRBV13 and TRBJ2-7; D may be TRBD1 (5 bases). This CDR3 region has 15 residues. The germline V gene encodes CDR1 PRHDT and CDR2 FYEKMQ (reference sequence). The germline V and J ends were trimmed by 4 bases and 4 bases, with 17 bases remaining between them. The DNA for the CDR3 is TGTGCCAGCAGCTGGCGCCTAGGGGATTTGTACGAGCAGTACTTC. Translating it yields CASSWRLGDLYEQYF.

This clonotype was observed at least ten times. The V and J genes are TRBV7-6 and TRBJ2-1; perhaps TRBD2 as D (6 bases). The germline gives CDR1 SGHVS, CDR2 FNYEAQ. Trimming shortened V by 5 bases and J by 2 bases, and 16 bases separated the two germline ends. The CDR3 extends over 16 amino acids. DNA of the CDR3: TGTGCCAGCAGCCTCTCCGCGTTAGCGGCCTACAATGAGCAGTTCTTC. The encoded protein is CASSLSALAAYNEQFF.

This clonotype was seen many times. The gene calls are TRBV6-2 or TRBV6-3 and TRBJ2-1, with 13 bases lining up with TRBD2. The CDR3 spans 16 residues. V lost 3 bases, J lost 8 bases, and 7 bases stayed unmatched. Per germline, CDR1 MNHEY and CDR2 SVGEGT. CDR3 sequence reads: CASSYSTSGGSYEQFF. DNA for the CDR3: TGTGCCAGCAGTTATTCGACTAGCGGGGGGTCCTATGAGCAGTTCTTC.

This clonotype was counted at least ten times. In DNA form, the CDR3 reads TGCAGCGTTTGGGGAGATGGGGACCCTGAAGCTTTCTTT. Translation gives CSVWGDGDPEAFF. The chain has TRBV29-1 and TRBJ1-1, with a possible D match to TRBD1 (5 bases). The germline CDR1 and CDR2 sequences are SQVTM and ANQGSEA. The CDR3 is 13 amino acids. Trimming took 5 bases from V and 6 from J, leaving 16 bases between them.

This clonotype was counted at least ten times. The V call is TRBV7-9, the J call TRBJ2-1; D unresolved. CDR1 is SEHNR, CDR2 FQNEAQ, per germline (reference sequence). With 1 base removed from V and 8 bases from J, the gap between germline ends came to 6 bases. CDR3 length equals 12 residues. In nucleotides, the CDR3 is TGTGCCAGCAGCTTAGGGGCGTATGAGCAGTTCTTC. Translating gives CASSLGAYEQFF.

This clonotype was seen many times. For the CDR3, the DNA is TGTGCCAGCACGACTAGCGGGGGCCCGATAAAGGCAGTGTTGTTAGGTGAGCAGTTCTTC. This encodes CASTTSGGPIKAVLLGEQFF. The chain combines TRBV28 with TRBJ2-1, with TRBD2 matching over 12 bases. Germline values: CDR1 MDHEN, CDR2 SYDVKM. This CDR3 spans 20 amino acids. The V and J ends lost 7 bases and 9 bases, in that order; junction bases with no gene match: 25.

This clonotype was detected ten times or more. V is TRBV7-9 and J is TRBJ1-4, with D tentatively TRBD1 (6 bases). Germline V gene sequence: CDR1 SEHNR, CDR2 FQNEAQ (reference sequence). This CDR3 spans 12 amino acids. The V end was cut by 4 bases, the J end by 6 bases, with 6 bases between. This CDR3 reads CASSYRDEKLFF. The CDR3, as DNA: TGTGCCAGCAGCTACAGGGATGAAAAACTGTTTTTT.

The table lists this clonotype with many counts. V usage is TRBV5-1 and J usage is TRBJ1-2, with D perhaps matching TRBD1 (6 bases). Between the trimmed V and J ends, which lost 4 bases and 7 bases, there was a span of 11 bases. Germline V gene sequence: CDR1 SGHRS, CDR2 YFSETQ. The CDR3 totals 12 residues. The DNA for the CDR3 is TGCGCCAGCAGCGTACAGGGTGGTGGCTACACCTTC. This gives the protein CASSVQGGGYTF.

The rearrangement uses TRBV27 and TRBJ2-5; unclear D gene. Looked up from germline, CDR1 is MNHEY and CDR2 is SMNVEV (reference sequence). V shed 6 bases and J shed 7 bases, with 15 bases lying between them. The CDR3 runs 13 residues. The CDR3 DNA reads as TGTGCCAGCAGACCAACCTTCCCAGGGACCCAGTACTTC. Protein: CASRPTFPGTQYF.

This clonotype was detected many times. The chain links TRBV29-1 to TRBJ2-1; D gene unclear. Germline CDR1 is SQVTM and CDR2 is ANQGSEA. The CDR3 extends over 12 amino acids. Deletions cut 5 bases from V and 4 bases from J, with 9 bases between. CDR3 region: CSVLATYNEQFF. The CDR3 coding sequence is TGCAGCGTTCTCGCTACTTACAATGAGCAGTTCTTC.

The sample holds a few counts of this clonotype. The rearrangement uses TRBV19 and TRBJ2-7; D gene unclear. CDR1 LNHDA and CDR2 SQIVND come from the germline V gene (reference sequence). Trimming removed 3 bases from V and 3 bases from J, with 12 bases in between. The CDR3 is made up of 14 amino acids. The CDR3 nucleotides are TGTGCCAGTAGTATTGGTGGCAGGATCTACGAGCAGTACTTC. The encoded protein is CASSIGGRIYEQYF.

This clonotype was seen more than once but under ten times. The junction does not match germline at one end; this may be a read error. The chain has TRBV7-9 and TRBJ2-3; 9 bases map to TRBD2. This CDR3 is built from 17 residues. Germline V lookup: CDR1 SEHNR, CDR2 FQNEAQ (reference sequence). This chain's CDR3 is CASSLATGGRGGDTQYF. The CDR3 bases are TGTGCCAGCAGTTTAGCAACCGGCGGGAGGGGTGGAGATACGCAGTATTTT.

The chain has TRBV7-4 and TRBJ2-3; TRBD2 agrees at 9 bases. This CDR3 is 15 amino acids long. Germline V CDR1 and CDR2: SGHVT, SQSDAQ. V lost 5 bases, J lost 2 bases, and 5 bases stayed unmatched. CDR3 in DNA: TGTGCCAGCAGCCAAGTAGCGGGGGTCACAGATACGCAGTATTTT. It encodes CASSQVAGVTDTQYF.

In its sample, this clonotype was seen many times. V usage is TRBV25-1 and J usage is TRBJ1-6, with TRBD1 matching 9 bases. CDR1 is MGHDK, CDR2 SYGVNS, per germline. V lost 1 base to trimming and J lost 11 bases; unmatched junction nucleotides: 6. The CDR3 runs to 15 residues. CDR3 sequence reads: CASSESRTGAPPLHF. CDR3 coding DNA: TGTGCCAGCAGTGAATCTCGGACAGGGGCGCCACCCCTCCACTTT.

The CDR3 DNA sequence: TGTGCCAGCAGCTTGGCTAGGAGTAACGGGGAGCTGTTTTTT. Its protein product is CASSLARSNGELFF. The rearrangement links TRBV11-3 to TRBJ2-2; D not resolved. This CDR3 is built from 14 residues. V dropped 3 bases and J dropped 7 bases, with 12 bases sitting between them. Germline CDR1 is SGHNT and CDR2 is YENEEA.

The chain couples TRBV27 to TRBJ2-5; D is ambiguous. This CDR3 region has 11 residues. CDR1 MNHEY and CDR2 SMNVEV come from the germline V gene (reference sequence). V lost 4 bases, J lost 9 bases, and 9 bases lay in between. CDR3 DNA: TGTGCCAGCAGTTCTGGAGCAGCCCAGTACTTC. It codes for CASSSGAAQYF.